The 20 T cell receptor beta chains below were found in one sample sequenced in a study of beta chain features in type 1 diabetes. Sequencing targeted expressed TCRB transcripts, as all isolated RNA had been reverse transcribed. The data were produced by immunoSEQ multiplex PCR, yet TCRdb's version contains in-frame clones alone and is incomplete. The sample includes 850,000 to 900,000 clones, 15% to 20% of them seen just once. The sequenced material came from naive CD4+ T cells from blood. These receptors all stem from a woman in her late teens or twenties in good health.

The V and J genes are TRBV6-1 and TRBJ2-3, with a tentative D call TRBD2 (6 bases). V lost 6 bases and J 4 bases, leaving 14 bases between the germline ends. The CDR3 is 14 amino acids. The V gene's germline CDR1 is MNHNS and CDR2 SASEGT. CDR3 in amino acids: CASRDGGESDTQYF. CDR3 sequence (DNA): TGTGCCAGCAGGGACGGGGGTGAATCAGATACGCAGTATTTT.

CDR3 sequence (DNA): TGTGCCAGCTCGCCCGACAGGGCCCCCAATCGGGAGCAGTACTTC. Encoded protein: CASSPDRAPNREQYF. The chain has TRBV18 and TRBJ2-7, with 7 bases identical to TRBD1. After removal of 6 bases from V and 7 bases from J, the junction contained 15 bases not matched to a gene. Germline V CDR1 and CDR2: KGHSH, LQKENI. This CDR3 is 15 amino acids long.

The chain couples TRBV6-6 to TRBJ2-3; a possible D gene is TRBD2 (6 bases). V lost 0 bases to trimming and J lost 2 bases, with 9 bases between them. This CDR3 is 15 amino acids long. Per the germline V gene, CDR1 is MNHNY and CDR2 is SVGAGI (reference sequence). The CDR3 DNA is TGTGCCAGCAGTTACTCTCGGGGGACCACAGATACGCAGTATTTT. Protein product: CASSYSRGTTDTQYF.

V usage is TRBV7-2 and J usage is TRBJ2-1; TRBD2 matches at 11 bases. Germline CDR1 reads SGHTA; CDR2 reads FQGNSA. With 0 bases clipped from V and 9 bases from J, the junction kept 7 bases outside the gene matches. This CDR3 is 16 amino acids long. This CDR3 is CASSLAPLAGASEQFF. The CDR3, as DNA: TGTGCCAGCAGCTTAGCGCCACTAGCGGGAGCGTCTGAGCAGTTCTTC. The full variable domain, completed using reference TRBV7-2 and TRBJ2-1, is GAGVSQSPSNKVTEKGKDVELRCDPISGHTALYWYRQSLGQGLEFLIYFQGNSAPDKSGLPSDRFSAERTGGSVSTLTIQRTQQEDSAVYLCASSLAPLAGASEQFFGPGTRLTVL.

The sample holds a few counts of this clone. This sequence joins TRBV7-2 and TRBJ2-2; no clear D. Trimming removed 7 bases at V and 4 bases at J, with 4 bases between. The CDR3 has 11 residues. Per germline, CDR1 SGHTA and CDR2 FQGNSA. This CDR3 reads CASTPTGELFF. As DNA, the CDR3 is TGTGCCAGCACCCCCACCGGGGAGCTGTTTTTT.

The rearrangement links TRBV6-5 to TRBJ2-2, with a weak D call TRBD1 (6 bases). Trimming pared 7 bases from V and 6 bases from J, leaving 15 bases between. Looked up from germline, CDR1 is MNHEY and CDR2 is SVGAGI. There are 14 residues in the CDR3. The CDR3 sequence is CASTGEYGAGELFF. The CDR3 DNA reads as TGTGCCAGCACAGGGGAATATGGGGCCGGGGAGCTGTTTTTT.

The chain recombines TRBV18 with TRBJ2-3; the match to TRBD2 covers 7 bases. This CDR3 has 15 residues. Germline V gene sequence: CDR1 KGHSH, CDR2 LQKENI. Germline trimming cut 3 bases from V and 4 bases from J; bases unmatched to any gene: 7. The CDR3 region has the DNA TGTGCCAGCTCACCCAGGGAGGGAGTATCAGATACGCAGTATTTT. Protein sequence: CASSPREGVSDTQYF.

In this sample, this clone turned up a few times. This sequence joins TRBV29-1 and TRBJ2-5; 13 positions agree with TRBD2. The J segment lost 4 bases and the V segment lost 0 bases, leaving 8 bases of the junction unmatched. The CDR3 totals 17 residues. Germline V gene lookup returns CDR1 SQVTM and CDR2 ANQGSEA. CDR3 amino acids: CSVEDRRTSGSGETQYF. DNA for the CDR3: TGCAGCGTTGAAGATCGCCGGACTAGCGGGAGTGGAGAGACCCAGTACTTC.

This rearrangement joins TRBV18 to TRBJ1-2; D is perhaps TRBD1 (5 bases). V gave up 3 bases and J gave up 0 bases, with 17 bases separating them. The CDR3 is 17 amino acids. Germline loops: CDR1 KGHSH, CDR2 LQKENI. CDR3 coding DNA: TGTGCCAGCTCACCCCAGGGAGCCCTCCGCTCTAACTATGGCTACACCTTC. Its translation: CASSPQGALRSNYGYTF.

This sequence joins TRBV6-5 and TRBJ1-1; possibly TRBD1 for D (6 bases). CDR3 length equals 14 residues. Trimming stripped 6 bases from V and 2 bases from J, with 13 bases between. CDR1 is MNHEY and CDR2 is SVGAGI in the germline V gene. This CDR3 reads CASRYGQLNTEAFF. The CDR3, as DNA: TGTGCCAGCAGATACGGACAGTTAAACACTGAAGCTTTCTTT.

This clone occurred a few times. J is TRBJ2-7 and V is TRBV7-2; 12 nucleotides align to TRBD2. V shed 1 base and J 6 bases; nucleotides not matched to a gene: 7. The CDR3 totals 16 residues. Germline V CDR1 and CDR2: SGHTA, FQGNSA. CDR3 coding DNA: TGTGCCAGCAGCTTAGGTCTAGCGGGAGGGGCCCGCGAGCAGTACTTC. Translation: CASSLGLAGGAREQYF.

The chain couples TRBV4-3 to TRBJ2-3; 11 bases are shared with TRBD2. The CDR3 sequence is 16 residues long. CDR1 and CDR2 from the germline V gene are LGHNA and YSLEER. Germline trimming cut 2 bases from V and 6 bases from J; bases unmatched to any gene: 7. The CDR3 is CASSQRLAGTSDTQYF. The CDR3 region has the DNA TGCGCCAGCAGCCAAAGACTAGCGGGGACCTCGGATACGCAGTATTTT.

CDR3 residues: CASRRRQGIQPQHF. In nucleotides, the CDR3 is TGTGCCAGCAGACGCCGACAGGGAATACAGCCCCAGCATTTT. The rearrangement links TRBV27 to TRBJ1-5, with 7 bases aligning to TRBD1. Germline values: CDR1 MNHEY, CDR2 SMNVEV (reference sequence). The CDR3 contains 14 residues. The ends lost 6 bases at V and 7 bases at J; junction bases unmatched: 9.

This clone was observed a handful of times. The CDR3, as DNA: TGTGCCAGCAGCCAAGGAGAACATTCGGGCGCAGATACGCAGTATTTT. The encoded protein is CASSQGEHSGADTQYF. This sequence joins TRBV4-2 and TRBJ2-3, with D uncertain. Looked up from germline, CDR1 is LGHNA and CDR2 is YNFKEQ. This CDR3 is built from 16 residues. V dropped 1 base and J dropped 4 bases, with 15 bases sitting between them.

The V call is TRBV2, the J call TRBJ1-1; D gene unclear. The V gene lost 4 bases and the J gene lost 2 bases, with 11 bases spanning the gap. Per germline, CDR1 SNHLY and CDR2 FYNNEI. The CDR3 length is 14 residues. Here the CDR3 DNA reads TGTGCCAGCAGTGGTGCAGTTCCAAACACTGAAGCTTTCTTT. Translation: CASSGAVPNTEAFF.

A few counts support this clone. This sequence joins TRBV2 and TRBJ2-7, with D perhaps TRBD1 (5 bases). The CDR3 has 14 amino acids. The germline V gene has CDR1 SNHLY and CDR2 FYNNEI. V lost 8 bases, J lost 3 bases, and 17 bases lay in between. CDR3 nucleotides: TGTGCCAGCCCCACAGGAGAAGTGATCTACGAGCAGTACTTC. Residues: CASPTGEVIYEQYF.

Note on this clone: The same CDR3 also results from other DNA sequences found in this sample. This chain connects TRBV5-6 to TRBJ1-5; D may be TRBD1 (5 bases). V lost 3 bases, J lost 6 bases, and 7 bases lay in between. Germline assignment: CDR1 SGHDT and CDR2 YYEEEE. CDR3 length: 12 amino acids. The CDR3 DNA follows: TGTGCCAGCAGCTGGAGGGGTCAGCCCCAGCATTTT. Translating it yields CASSWRGQPQHF. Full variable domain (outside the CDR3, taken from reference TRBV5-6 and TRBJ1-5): DAGVTQSPTHLIKTRGQQVTLRCSPKSGHDTVSWYQQALGQGPQFIFQYYEEEERQRGNFPDRFSGHQFPNYSSELNVNALLLGDSALYLCASSWRGQPQHFGDGTRLSIL.

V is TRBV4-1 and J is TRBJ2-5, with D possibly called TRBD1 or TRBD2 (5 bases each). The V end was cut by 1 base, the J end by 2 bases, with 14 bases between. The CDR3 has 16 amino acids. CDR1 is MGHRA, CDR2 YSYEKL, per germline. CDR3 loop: CASSQVGRGLQETQYF. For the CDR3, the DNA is TGCGCCAGCAGCCAAGTCGGCCGGGGCCTACAAGAGACCCAGTACTTC.

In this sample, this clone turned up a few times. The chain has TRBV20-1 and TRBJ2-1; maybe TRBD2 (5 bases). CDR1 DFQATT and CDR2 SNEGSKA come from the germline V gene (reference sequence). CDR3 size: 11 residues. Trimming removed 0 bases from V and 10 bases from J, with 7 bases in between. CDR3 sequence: CSARDGVEQFF. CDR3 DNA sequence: TGCAGTGCTAGAGACGGGGTAGAGCAGTTCTTC.

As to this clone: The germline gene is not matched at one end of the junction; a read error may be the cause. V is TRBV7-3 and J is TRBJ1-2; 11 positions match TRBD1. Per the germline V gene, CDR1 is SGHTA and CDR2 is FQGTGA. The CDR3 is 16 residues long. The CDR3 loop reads CASSITGTGGITGYTF. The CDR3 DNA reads TGTGCCAGCAGCATAACCGGGACAGGGGGTATAACTGGCTACACCTTC.